This T cell receptor (beta chain) came from a study of cytomegalovirus exposure and HLA in healthy donors. Study summary: Among the 300 to 400 donors who were genotyped, 70% to 90% fell in the genetic ancestry cluster that is associated with self-reported Caucasian donors.

The PCR ran on 60 Vbeta and 13 Jbeta primers. Assay used: immunoSEQ multiplex PCR; TCRdb lists only in-frame clones, some missing. The repertoire holds 90,000 or so clones, 60% to 80% seen once, with around 6% in the top ten. Study results and caveats: A later analysis showed TCR association rates differing by HLA locus, peaking at DRB1 and lowest at HLA-C.

Concerning this clone itself: Antigen unknown.

Sample: PBMCs. The source of this sequence is a female donor in good health and CMV-seronegative.

The DNA of the CDR3 is TGCGCCAGCAGCCAAACGGACACCTCGAACACCGGGGAGCTGTTTTTT. Protein sequence: CASSQTDTSNTGELFF. This sequence joins TRBV4-3 and TRBJ2-2, with TRBD1 as a possible D gene (5 bases). The CDR3 covers 16 residues. From germline, CDR1 is LGHNA and CDR2 YSLEER. V gave up 2 bases and J gave up 0 bases, with 10 bases separating them.